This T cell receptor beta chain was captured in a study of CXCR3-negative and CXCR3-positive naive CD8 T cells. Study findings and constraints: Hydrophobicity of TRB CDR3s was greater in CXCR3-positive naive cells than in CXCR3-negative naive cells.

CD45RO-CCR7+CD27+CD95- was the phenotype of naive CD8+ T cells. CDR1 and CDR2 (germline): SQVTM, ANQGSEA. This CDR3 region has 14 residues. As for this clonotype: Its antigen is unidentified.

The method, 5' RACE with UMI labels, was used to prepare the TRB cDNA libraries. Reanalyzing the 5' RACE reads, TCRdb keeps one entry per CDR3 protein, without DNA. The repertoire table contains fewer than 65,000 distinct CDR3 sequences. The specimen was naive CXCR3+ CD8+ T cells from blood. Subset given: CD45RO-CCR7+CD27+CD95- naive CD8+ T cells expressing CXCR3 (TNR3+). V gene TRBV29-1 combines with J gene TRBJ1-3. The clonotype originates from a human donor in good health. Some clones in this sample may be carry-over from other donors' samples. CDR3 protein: CSVEVDGIGNTIYF.